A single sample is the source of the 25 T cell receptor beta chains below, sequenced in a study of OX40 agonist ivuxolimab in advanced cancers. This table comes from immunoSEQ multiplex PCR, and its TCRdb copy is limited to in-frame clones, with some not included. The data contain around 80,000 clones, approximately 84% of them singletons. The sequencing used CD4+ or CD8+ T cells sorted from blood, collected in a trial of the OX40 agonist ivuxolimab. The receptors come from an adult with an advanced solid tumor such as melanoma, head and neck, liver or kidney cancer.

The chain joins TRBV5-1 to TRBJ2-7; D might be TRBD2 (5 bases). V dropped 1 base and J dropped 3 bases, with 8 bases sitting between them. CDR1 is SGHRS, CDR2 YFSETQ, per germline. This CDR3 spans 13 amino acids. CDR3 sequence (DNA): TGCGCCAGCAGCTTGTACGGGAACTACGAGCAGTACTTC. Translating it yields CASSLYGNYEQYF.

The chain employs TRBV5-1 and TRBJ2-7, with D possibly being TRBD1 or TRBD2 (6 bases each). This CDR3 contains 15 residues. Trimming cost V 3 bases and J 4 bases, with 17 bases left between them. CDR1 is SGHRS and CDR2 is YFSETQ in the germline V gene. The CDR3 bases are TGCGCCAGCAGCTCCCCGGGGGCAGGGAAGTACGAGCAGTACTTC. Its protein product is CASSSPGAGKYEQYF.

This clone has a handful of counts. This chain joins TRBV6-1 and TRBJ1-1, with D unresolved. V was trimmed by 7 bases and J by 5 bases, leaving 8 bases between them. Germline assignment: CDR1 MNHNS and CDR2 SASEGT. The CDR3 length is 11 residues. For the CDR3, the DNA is TGTGCCAGCACGGGTAGGACTGAAGCTTTCTTT. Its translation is CASTGRTEAFF.

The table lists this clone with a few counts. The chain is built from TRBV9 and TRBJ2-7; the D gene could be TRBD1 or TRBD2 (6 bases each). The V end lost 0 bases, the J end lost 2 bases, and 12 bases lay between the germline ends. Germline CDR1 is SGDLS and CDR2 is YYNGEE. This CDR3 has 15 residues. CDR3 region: CASSVALGGTYEQYF. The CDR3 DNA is TGTGCCAGCAGCGTAGCCCTAGGGGGGACCTACGAGCAGTACTTC.

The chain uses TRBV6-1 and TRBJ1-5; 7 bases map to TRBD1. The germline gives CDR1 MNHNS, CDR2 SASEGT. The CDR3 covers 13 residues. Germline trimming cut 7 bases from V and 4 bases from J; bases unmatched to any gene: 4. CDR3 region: CASNGQVNQPQHF. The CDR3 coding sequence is TGTGCCAGCAACGGACAGGTAAATCAGCCCCAGCATTTT.

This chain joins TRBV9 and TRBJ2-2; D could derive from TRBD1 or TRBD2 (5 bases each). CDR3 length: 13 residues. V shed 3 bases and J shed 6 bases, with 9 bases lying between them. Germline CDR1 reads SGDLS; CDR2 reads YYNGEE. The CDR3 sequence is CASSAEGSGELFF. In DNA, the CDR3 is TGTGCCAGCAGCGCCGAGGGGTCCGGGGAGCTGTTTTTT.

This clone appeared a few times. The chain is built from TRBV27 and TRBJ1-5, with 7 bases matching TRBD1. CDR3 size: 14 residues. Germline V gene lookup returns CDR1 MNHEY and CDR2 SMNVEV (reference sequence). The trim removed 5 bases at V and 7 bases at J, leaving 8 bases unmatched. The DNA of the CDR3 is TGTGCCAGCAGTCGCCGACAGGGCCAACAGCCCCAGCATTTT. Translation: CASSRRQGQQPQHF.

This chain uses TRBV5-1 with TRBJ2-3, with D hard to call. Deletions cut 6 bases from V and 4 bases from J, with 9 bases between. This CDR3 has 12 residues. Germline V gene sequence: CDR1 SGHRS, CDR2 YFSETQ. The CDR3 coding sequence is TGCGCCAGCAAATATTCGGCAGATACGCAGTATTTT. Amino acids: CASKYSADTQYF.

Here the CDR3 DNA reads TGTGCCAGCTCTCCCAGGATCCGGAACACTGAAGCTTTCTTT. Translation gives CASSPRIRNTEAFF. The chain recombines TRBV6-6 with TRBJ1-1; no clear D. V was shortened by 8 bases and J by 1 base, with 14 bases between the two germline ends. The CDR3 is 14 amino acids. The germline CDR1 and CDR2 sequences are MNHNY and SVGAGI (reference sequence).

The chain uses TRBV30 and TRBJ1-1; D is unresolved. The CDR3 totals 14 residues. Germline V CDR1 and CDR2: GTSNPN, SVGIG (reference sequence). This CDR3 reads CASGLGRVNTEAFF. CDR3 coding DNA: TGTGCGTCGGGCCTCGGGAGAGTGAACACTGAAGCTTTCTTT.

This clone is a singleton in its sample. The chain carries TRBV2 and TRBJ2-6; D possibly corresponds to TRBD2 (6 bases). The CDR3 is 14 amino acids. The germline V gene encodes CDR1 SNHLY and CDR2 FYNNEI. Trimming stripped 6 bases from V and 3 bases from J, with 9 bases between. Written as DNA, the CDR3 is TGTGCCAGCAGGAGGGACTTTGGGGCCAACGTCCTGACTTTC. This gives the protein CASRRDFGANVLTF.

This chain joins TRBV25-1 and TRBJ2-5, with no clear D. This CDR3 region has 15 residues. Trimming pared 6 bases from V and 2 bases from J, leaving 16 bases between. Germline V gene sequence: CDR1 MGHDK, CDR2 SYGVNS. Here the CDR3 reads CASRSEGRIQETQYF. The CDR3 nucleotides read TGTGCCAGCAGATCGGAAGGACGGATTCAAGAGACCCAGTACTTC.

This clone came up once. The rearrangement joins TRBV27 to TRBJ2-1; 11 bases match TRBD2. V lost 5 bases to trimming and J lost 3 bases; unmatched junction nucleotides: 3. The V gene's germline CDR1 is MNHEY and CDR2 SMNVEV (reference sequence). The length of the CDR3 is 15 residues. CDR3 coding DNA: TGTGCCAGCAGTCTAGCGGGAGGCCTCTACAATGAGCAGTTCTTC. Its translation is CASSLAGGLYNEQFF.

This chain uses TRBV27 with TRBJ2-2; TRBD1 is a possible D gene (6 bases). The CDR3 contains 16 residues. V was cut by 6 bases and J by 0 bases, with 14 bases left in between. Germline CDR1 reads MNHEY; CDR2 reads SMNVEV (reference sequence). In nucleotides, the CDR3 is TGTGCCAGCAGAAAAAACACAGGGTCGAACACCGGGGAGCTGTTTTTT. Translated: CASRKNTGSNTGELFF.

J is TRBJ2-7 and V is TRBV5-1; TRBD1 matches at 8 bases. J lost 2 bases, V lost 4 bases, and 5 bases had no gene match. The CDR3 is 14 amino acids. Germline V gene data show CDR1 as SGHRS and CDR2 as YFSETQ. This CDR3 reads CASSDGTGPYEQYF. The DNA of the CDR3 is TGCGCCAGCAGCGACGGGACAGGCCCCTACGAGCAGTACTTC.

This CDR3 is CASSSQGNEKLFF. The CDR3 DNA is TGTGCCAGCAGTTCACAGGGTAATGAAAAACTGTTTTTT. The gene calls are TRBV7-9 and TRBJ1-4; tentatively, D is TRBD1 (6 bases). Trimming removed 6 bases at V and 4 bases at J, with 9 bases between. Per germline, CDR1 SEHNR and CDR2 FQNEAQ (reference sequence). This CDR3 contains 13 residues.

Here the CDR3 reads CASSPLMTGASYEQYF. CDR3 nucleotide sequence: TGTGCCAGCTCACCGCTTATGACAGGAGCTTCATACGAGCAGTACTTC. This chain connects TRBV18 to TRBJ2-7; D is possibly TRBD1 (6 bases). Germline V lookup: CDR1 KGHSH, CDR2 LQKENI. This CDR3 comprises 16 residues. V was clipped by 3 bases and J by 4 bases, with 19 bases between them.

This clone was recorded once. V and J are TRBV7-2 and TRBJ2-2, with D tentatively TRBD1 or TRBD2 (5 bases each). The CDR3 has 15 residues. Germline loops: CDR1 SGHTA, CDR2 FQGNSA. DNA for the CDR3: TGTGCTAAAAAGGGGAGATATAGGAACACCGGGGAGCTGTTTTTT. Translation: CAKKGRYRNTGELFF.

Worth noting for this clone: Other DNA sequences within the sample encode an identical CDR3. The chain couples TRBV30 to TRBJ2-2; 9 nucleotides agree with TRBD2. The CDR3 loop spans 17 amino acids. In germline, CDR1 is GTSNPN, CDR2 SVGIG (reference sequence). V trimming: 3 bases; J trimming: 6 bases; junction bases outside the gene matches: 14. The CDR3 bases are TGTGCCTGGAGGCCGGTAGCGGGAGATTACGCGGCCGGGGAGCTGTTTTTT. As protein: CAWRPVAGDYAAGELFF.

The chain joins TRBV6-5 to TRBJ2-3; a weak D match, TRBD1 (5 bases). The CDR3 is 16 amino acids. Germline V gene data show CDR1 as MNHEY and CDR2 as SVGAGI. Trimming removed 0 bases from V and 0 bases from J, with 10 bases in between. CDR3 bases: TGTGCCAGCAGTTACTCTAGCAGGGTGAGCACAGATACGCAGTATTTT. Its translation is CASSYSSRVSTDTQYF.

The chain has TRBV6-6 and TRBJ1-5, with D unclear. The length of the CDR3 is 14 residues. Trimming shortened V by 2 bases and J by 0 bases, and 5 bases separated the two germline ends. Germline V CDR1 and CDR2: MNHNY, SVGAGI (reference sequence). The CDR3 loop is CASSYLNSNQPQHF. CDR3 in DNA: TGTGCCAGCAGTTACCTTAATAGCAATCAGCCCCAGCATTTT.

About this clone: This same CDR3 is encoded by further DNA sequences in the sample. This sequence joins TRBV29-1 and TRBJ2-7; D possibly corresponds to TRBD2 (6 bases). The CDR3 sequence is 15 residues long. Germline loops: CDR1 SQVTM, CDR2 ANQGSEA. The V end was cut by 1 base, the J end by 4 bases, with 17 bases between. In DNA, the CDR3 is TGCAGCGTTGAAGTCGGAGGGGAGTGGGTTTACGAGCAGTACTTC. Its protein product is CSVEVGGEWVYEQYF.

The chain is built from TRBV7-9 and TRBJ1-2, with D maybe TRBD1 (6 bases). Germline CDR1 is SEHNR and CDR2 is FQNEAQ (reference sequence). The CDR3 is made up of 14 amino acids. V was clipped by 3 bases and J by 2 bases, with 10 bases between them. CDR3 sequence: CASSLGGMNYGYTF. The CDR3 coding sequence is TGTGCCAGCAGCTTGGGGGGCATGAACTATGGCTACACCTTC. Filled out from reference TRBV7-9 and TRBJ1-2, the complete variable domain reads DTGVSQNPRHKITKRGQNVTFRCDPISEHNRLYWYRQTLGQGPEFLTYFQNEAQLEKSRLLSDRFSAERPKGSFSTLEIQRTEQGDSAMYLCASSLGGMNYGYTFGSGTRLTVV.

The CDR3 region has the DNA TGTGCCAGCACGACAGGGGGCCCTGGAAACACCATATATTTT. Its translation: CASTTGGPGNTIYF. The rearrangement links TRBV9 to TRBJ1-3; 10 nucleotides match TRBD1. V trimming: 6 bases; J trimming: 2 bases; junction bases outside the gene matches: 2. CDR1 and CDR2 from the germline V gene are SGDLS and YYNGEE. The length of the CDR3 is 14 residues.

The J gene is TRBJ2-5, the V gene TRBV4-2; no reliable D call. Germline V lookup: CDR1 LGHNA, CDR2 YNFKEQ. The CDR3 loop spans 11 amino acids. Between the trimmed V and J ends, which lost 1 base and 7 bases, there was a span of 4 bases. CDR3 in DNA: TGTGCCAGCAGCCAAGCCGGGACCCAGTACTTC. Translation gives CASSQAGTQYF.